This section outlines one T cell receptor (beta chain) sequence together with its context. These data originate in a study of identical twins. TCRdb passed the 5' RACE reads through MiXCR, listing each CDR3 protein once. This table has 1.5 million to 2 million distinct CDR3 sequences, less than 40% appearing once. Deletions cut 6 bases from V and 3 bases from J, with 27 bases between. The CDR3 extends over 17 amino acids. Germline V gene data show CDR1 as DFQATT and CDR2 as SNEGSKA (reference sequence). The rearrangement links TRBV20-1 to TRBJ2-7; weak D call: TRBD2 (5 bases). The clonotype was recovered from a newborn girl in good health. Sample: cord blood. CDR3 in DNA: TGCAGTGCCCCCGCTCTCGGACGGGATGGGTATTACTACGAGCAGTACTTC. Its translation is CSAPALGRDGYYYEQYF.